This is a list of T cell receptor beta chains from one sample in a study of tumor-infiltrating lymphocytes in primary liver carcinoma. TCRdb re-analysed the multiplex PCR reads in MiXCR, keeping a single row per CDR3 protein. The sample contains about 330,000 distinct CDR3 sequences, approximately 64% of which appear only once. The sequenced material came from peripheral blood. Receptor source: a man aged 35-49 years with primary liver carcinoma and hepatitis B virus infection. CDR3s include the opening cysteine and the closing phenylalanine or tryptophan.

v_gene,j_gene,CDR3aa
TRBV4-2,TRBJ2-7,CVSSQGVNEQYF
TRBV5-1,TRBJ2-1,CASSLESGLLTYNEQSF
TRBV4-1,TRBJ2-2,CASGKSANTGELFF
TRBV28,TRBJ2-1,CASSPLADLSYNEQFF
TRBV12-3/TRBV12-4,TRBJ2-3,CASGLRQGAKNTQYF
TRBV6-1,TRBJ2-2,CASIVSGSANTGELFF
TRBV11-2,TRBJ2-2,CASSLKWTSGELFF
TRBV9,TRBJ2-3,CASSVGLAFEDTQYF
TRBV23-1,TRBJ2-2,CASSKFDREKSTGELFF
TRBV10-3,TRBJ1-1,CAISGTDSGNKAFF
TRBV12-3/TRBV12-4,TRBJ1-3,CAGTPRKGARAGNTIYF
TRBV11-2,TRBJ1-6,CTSSLVGGGYSPLHF
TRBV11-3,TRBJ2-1,CAGRPGLLAGDKSEQFF
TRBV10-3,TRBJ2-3,CAISESSATDTQYF
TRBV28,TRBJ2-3,CASRPHGGPTDTQYF
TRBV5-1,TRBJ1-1,CASSRWDRVGTEAFF
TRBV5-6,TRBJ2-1,CASSQGTSGHNEQFF
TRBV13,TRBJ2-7,CASSPRTSGMYEQYF
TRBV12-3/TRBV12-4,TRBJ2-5,CASRYGQGAAGETQYF
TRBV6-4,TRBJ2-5,CASSESSGQETQYF
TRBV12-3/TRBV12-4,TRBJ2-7,CASSPWTSKRVSEQYF
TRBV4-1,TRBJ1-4,CASSQAVAPGQSSSNEKLFF
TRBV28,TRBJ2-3,CASSLDRVGTDTQYF
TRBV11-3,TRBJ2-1,CASSRTSGAYEQFF
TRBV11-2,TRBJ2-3,CASSLECDTQYF
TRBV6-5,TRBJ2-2,CASSCYFAYTGKLFF
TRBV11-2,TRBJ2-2,CASSLLGANAGELFF
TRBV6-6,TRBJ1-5,CASSRDRGMNQPQHF